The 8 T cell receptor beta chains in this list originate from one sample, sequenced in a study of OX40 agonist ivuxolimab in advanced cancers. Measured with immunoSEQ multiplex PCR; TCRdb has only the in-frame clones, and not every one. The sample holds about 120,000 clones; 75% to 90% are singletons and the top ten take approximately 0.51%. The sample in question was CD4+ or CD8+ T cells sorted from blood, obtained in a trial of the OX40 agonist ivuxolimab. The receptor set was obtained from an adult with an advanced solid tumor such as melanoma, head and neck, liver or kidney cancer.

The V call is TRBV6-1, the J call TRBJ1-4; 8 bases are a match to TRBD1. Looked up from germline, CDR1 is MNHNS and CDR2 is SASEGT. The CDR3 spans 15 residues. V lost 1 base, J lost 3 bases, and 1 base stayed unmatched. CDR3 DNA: TGTGCCAGCAGTGAAGTGACAGGGGCTAATGAAAAACTGTTTTTT. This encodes CASSEVTGANEKLFF.

CDR3 sequence: CASSQDTSGVDTQYF. In nucleotides, the CDR3 is TGCGCCAGCAGCCAGGATACTAGCGGGGTAGATACGCAGTATTTT. The chain employs TRBV4-3 and TRBJ2-3, with 10 bases fitting TRBD2. V shed 3 bases and J 5 bases; nucleotides not matched to a gene: 5. Germline V gene lookup returns CDR1 LGHNA and CDR2 YSLEER. This CDR3 has 15 amino acids.

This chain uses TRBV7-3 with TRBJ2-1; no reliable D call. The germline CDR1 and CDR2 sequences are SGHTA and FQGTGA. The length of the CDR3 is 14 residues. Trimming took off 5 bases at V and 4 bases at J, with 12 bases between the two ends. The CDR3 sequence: CASSPSGRYNEQFF. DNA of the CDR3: TGTGCCAGCAGCCCCTCGGGCCGGTACAATGAGCAGTTCTTC.

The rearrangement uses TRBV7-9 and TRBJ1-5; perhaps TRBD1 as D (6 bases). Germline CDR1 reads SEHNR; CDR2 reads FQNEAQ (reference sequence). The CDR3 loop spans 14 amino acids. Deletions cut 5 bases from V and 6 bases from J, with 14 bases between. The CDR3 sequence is CASSPGQWGQPQHF. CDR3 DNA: TGTGCCAGCAGCCCCGGACAGTGGGGTCAGCCCCAGCATTTT.

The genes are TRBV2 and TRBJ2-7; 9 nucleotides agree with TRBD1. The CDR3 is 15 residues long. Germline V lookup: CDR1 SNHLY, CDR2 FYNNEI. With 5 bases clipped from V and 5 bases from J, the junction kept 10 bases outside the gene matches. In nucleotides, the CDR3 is TGTGCCAGCAGTAAGACCGGGACAGGGAGGAACGAGCAGTACTTC. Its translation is CASSKTGTGRNEQYF.

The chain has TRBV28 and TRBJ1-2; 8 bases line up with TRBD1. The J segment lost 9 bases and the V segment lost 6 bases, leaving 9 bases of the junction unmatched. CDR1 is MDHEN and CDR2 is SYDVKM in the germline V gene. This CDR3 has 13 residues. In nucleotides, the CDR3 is TGTGCCAGCAGGCAGGGGGCCCCCTTTAGCTACACCTTC. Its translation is CASRQGAPFSYTF.

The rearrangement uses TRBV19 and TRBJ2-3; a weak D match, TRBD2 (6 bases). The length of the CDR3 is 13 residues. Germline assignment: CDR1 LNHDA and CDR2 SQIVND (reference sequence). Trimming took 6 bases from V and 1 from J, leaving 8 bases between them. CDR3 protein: CASRGGGTDTQYF. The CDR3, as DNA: TGTGCCAGTAGAGGCGGGGGCACAGATACGCAGTATTTT.

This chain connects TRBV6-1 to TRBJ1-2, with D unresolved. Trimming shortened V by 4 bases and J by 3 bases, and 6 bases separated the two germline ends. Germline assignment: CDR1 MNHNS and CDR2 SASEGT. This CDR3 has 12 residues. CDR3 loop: CASSASDYGYTF. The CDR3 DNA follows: TGTGCCAGCAGTGCCTCGGACTATGGCTACACCTTC.